The 7 T cell receptor beta chains below come from one sample, sequenced in a study of T cell responses to AZD1222 COVID-19 vaccine. Generated by immunoSEQ multiplex PCR, the TCRdb table keeps only in-frame clones and is missing some. The sample carries 95,000 to 110,000 clones, about nine tenths recorded once. The sequenced sample was peripheral blood, obtained 28 days after the second AZD1222 dose. These receptors were taken from an adult who received the AZD1222 COVID-19 vaccine.

V and J are TRBV18 and TRBJ1-5, with TRBD1 identical over 8 bases. The CDR3 has 14 amino acids. Germline V gene sequence: CDR1 KGHSH, CDR2 LQKENI. J lost 4 bases, V lost 2 bases, and 1 base had no gene match. The CDR3 nucleotides are TGTGCCAGCTCACCAGGACAGGGAAATCAGCCCCAGCATTTT. Amino acid sequence: CASSPGQGNQPQHF.

The chain employs TRBV29-1 and TRBJ1-1; D possibly corresponds to TRBD1 (6 bases). Germline lookup yields CDR1 SQVTM and CDR2 ANQGSEA. V gave up 5 bases and J gave up 5 bases, with 21 bases separating them. This CDR3 is 15 amino acids long. The CDR3 reads CSVRGLVQGRTEAFF. Here the CDR3 DNA reads TGCAGCGTTCGGGGGCTGGTTCAGGGTAGGACTGAAGCTTTCTTT.

This sequence joins TRBV4-2 and TRBJ2-5, with 8 bases lining up with TRBD2. Losses at the gene ends were 9 bases for V and 4 bases for J; bases not matched to a gene: 4. The length of the CDR3 is 12 residues. Germline CDR1 LGHNA, CDR2 YNFKEQ. The CDR3 sequence is CARGLASETQYF. The CDR3 DNA follows: TGTGCCAGAGGACTAGCCTCAGAGACCCAGTACTTC.

The chain couples TRBV6-5 to TRBJ1-5, with D unclear. Germline CDR1 reads MNHEY; CDR2 reads SVGAGI. With 8 bases removed from V and 1 base from J, the gap between germline ends came to 9 bases. This CDR3 is built from 13 residues. The DNA of the CDR3 is TGTGCCAGCGAGCTCCAAAGCAATCAGCCCCAGCATTTT. It encodes CASELQSNQPQHF.

The chain couples TRBV24-1 to TRBJ2-1, with a weak D call TRBD2 (5 bases). Trimming pared 3 bases from V and 6 bases from J, leaving 8 bases between. CDR3 length equals 13 residues. Germline values: CDR1 KGHDR, CDR2 SFDVKD. CDR3 bases: TGTGCCACCAGTGATGAGGGTCGCAATGAGCAGTTCTTC. Residues: CATSDEGRNEQFF.

This clone was picked up one time. The chain combines TRBV19 with TRBJ1-5; D gene unclear. Per germline, CDR1 LNHDA and CDR2 SQIVND (reference sequence). The CDR3 extends over 15 amino acids. With 3 bases removed from V and 1 base from J, the gap between germline ends came to 10 bases. DNA of the CDR3: TGTGCCAGTAGTATGGTGAGAGGGAGCAATCAGCCCCAGCATTTT. Translated, it gives CASSMVRGSNQPQHF.

The chain joins TRBV27 to TRBJ1-4; D is possibly TRBD1 (5 bases). The CDR3 has 15 residues. Between the trimmed V and J ends, which lost 2 bases and 8 bases, there was a span of 15 bases. Germline CDR1 and CDR2: MNHEY and SMNVEV (reference sequence). The DNA for the CDR3 is TGTGCCAGCAGTTTAGGCGGGGCGCAGGACGAAAAACTGTTTTTT. Amino acids: CASSLGGAQDEKLFF.